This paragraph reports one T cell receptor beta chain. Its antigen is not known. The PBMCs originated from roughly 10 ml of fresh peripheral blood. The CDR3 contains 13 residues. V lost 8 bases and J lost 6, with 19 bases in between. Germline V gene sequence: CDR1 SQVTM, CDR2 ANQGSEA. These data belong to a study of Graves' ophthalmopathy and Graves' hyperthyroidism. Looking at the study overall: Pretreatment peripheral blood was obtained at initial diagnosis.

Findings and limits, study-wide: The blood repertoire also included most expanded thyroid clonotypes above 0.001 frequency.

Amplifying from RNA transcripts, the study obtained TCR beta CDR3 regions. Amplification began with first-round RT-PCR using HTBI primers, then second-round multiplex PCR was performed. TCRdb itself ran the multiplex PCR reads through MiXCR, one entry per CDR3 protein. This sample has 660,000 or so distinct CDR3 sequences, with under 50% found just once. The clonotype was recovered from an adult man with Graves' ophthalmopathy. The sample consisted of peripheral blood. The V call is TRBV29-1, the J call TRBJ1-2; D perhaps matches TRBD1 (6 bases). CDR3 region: CSLVRGGQNGYTF. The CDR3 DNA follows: TGCAGCTTAGTCCGAGGGGGGCAGAATGGCTACACCTTC.